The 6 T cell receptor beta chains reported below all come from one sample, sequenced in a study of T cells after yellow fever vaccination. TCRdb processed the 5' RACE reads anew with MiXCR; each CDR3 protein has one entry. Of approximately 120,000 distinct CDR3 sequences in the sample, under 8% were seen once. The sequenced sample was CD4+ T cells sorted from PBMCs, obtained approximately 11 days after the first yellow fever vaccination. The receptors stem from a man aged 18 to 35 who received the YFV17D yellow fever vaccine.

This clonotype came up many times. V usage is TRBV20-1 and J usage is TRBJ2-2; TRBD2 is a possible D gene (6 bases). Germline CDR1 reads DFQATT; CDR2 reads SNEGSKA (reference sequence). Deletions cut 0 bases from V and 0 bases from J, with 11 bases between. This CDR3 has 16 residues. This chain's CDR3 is CSAREGGLTNTGELFF. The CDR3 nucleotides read TGCAGTGCTAGAGAGGGCGGACTAACGAACACCGGGGAGCTGTTTTTT.

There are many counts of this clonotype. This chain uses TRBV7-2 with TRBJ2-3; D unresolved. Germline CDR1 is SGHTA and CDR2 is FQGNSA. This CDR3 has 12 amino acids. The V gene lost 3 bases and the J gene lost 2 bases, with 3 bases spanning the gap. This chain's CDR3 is CASSFVTDTQYF. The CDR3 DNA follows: TGTGCCAGCAGCTTTGTCACAGATACGCAGTATTTT.

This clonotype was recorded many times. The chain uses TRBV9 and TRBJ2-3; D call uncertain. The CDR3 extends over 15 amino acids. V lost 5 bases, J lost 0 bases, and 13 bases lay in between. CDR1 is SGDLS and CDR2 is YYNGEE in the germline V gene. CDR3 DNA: TGTGCCAGCAGATCACCCCCTGGTAGCACAGATACGCAGTATTTT. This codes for CASRSPPGSTDTQYF.

This CDR3 is CASNMIGGPSGREQYF. CDR3 in DNA: TGTGCCAGCAACATGATCGGGGGTCCTAGCGGCCGCGAGCAGTACTTC. The V call is TRBV7-2, the J call TRBJ2-7, with 7 bases matching TRBD2. Trimming removed 7 bases from V and 6 bases from J; junction bases left unmatched: 18. This CDR3 has 16 amino acids. CDR1 SGHTA and CDR2 FQGNSA come from the germline V gene.

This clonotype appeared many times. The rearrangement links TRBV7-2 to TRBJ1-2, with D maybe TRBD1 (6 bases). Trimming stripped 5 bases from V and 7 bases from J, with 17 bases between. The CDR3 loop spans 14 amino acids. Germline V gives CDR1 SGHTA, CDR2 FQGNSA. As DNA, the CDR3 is TGTGCCAGCAGCGCCCAAATCCAGGGGACTGGCTACACCTTC. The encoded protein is CASSAQIQGTGYTF.

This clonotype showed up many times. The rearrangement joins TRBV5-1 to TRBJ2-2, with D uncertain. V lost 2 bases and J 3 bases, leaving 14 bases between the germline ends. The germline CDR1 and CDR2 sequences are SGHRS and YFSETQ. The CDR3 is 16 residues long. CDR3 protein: CASSFSSSTDTGELFF. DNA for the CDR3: TGCGCCAGCAGCTTTTCGTCAAGCACGGACACCGGGGAGCTGTTTTTT.